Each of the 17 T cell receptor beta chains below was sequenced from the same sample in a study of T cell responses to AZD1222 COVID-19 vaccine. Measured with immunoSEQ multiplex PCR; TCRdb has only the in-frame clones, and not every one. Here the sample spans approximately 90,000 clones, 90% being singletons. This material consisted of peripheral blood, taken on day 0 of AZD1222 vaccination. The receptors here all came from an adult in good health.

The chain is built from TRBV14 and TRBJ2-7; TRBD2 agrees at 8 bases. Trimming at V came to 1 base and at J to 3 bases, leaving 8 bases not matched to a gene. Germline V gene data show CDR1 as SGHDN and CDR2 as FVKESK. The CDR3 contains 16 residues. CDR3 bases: TGTGCCAGCAGCCAAGGGGATCGGGGGGGGCACTACGAGCAGTACTTC. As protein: CASSQGDRGGHYEQYF.

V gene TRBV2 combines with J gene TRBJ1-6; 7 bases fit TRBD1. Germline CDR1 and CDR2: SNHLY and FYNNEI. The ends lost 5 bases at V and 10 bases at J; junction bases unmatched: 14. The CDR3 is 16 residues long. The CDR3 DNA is TGTGCCAGCAGTTCGAGCCCGTGGACAGGCCCATCACCCCTCCACTTT. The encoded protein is CASSSSPWTGPSPLHF. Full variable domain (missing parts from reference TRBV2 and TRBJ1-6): EPEVTQTPSHQVTQMGQEVILRCVPISNHLYFYWYRQILGQKVEFLVSFYNNEISEKSEIFDDQFSVERPDGSNFTLKIRSTKLEDSAMYFCASSSSPWTGPSPLHFGNGTRLTVT.

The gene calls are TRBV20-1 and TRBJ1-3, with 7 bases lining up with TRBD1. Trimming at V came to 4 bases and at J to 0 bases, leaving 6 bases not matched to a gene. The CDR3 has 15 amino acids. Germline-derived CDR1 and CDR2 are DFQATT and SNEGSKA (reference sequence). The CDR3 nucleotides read TGCAGTGCTATTGAGGGACAGAGCTCTGGAAACACCATATATTTT. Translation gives CSAIEGQSSGNTIYF.

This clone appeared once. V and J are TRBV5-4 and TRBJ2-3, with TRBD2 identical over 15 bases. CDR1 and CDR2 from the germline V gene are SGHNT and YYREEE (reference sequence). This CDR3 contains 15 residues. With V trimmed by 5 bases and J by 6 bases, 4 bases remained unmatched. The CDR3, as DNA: TGTGCCAGCAGGGCCGGGACTAGCGGGGGGGATACGCAGTATTTT. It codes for CASRAGTSGGDTQYF.

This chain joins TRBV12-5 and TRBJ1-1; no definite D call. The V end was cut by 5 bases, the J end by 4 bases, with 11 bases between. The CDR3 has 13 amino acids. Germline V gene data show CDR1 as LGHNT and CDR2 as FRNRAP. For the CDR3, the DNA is TGTGCTAGTGGTACCTCCGGTGGCACTGAAGCTTTCTTT. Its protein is CASGTSGGTEAFF.

The CDR3 protein is CASSLVAGPLSGNTIYF. DNA for the CDR3: TGTGCCAGCAGCTTAGTGGCAGGGCCACTCTCTGGAAACACCATATATTTT. This chain links TRBV7-2 with TRBJ1-3, with D tentatively TRBD1 (5 bases). V lost 1 base to trimming and J lost 0 bases, with 13 bases between them. Germline V gene data show CDR1 as SGHTA and CDR2 as FQGNSA. The CDR3 sequence is 17 residues long.

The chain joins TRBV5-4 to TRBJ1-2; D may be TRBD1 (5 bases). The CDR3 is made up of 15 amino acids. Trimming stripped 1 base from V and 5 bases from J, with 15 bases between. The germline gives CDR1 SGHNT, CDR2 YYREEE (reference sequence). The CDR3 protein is CASSLSQGRSYGYTF. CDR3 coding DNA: TGTGCCAGCAGCTTGAGTCAGGGAAGGTCTTATGGCTACACCTTC.

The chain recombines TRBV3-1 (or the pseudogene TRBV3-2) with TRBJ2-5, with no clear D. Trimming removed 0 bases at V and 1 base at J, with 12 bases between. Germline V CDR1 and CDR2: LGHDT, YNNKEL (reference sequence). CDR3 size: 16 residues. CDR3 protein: CASSQDSAGLQETQYF. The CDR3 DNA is TGTGCCAGCAGCCAAGATTCCGCAGGCCTCCAAGAGACCCAGTACTTC.

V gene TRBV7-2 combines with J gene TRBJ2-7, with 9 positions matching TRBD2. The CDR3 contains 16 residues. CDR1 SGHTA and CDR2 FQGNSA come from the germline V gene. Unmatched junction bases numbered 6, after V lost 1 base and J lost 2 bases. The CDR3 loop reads CASSLDAGGSPYEQYF. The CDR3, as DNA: TGTGCCAGCAGCTTAGATGCGGGGGGGTCCCCCTACGAGCAGTACTTC.

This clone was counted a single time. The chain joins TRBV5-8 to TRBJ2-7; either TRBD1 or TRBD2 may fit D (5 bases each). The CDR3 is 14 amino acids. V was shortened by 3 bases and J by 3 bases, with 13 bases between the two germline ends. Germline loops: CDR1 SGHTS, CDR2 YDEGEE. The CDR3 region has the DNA TGTGCCAGCAGCTCCCGACGGGGCTACTACGAGCAGTACTTC. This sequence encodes CASSSRRGYYEQYF.

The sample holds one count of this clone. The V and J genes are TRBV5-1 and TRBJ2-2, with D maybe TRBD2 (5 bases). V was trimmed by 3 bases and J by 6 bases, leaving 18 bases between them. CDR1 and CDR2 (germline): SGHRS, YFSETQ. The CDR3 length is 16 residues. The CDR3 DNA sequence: TGCGCCAGCAGCTGGGGTTCGTCCCAGAGGGCCGGGGAGCTGTTTTTT. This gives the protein CASSWGSSQRAGELFF.

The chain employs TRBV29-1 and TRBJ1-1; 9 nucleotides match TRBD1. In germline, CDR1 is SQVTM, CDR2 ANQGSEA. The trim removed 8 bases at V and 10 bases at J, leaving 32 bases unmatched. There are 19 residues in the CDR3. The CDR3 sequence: CSQSRGQGNAKVKCRVAFF. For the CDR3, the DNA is TGCAGCCAAAGCCGGGGACAGGGAAACGCTAAGGTGAAATGTCGGGTAGCTTTCTTT.

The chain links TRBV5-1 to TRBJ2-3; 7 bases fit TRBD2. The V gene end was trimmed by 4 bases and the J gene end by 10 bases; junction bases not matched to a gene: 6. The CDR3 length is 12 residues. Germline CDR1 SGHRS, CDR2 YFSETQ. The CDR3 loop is CASSTGREAQYF. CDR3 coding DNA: TGCGCCAGCAGCACGGGGAGGGAAGCGCAGTATTTT.

CDR3 in DNA: TGCGCCAGCAGCCAAGGACAGGACCTCACTGGAAACACCATATATTTT. Protein: CASSQGQDLTGNTIYF. This rearrangement joins TRBV4-1 to TRBJ1-3, with D possibly being TRBD1 (6 bases). Germline values: CDR1 MGHRA, CDR2 YSYEKL. The V and J ends lost 1 base and 2 bases respectively, with 12 bases between them. The CDR3 is made up of 16 amino acids.

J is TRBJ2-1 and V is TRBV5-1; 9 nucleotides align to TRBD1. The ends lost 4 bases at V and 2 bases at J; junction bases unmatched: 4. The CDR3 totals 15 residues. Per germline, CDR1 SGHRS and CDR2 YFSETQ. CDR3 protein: CASSRTGGTYNEQFF. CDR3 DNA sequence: TGCGCCAGCAGCCGAACAGGGGGCACCTACAATGAGCAGTTCTTC.

CDR3 loop: CASSLEYSSYEQYF. In nucleotides, the CDR3 is TGTGCCAGCAGCTTAGAATACAGTTCCTACGAGCAGTACTTC. This rearrangement joins TRBV7-2 to TRBJ2-7; D unclear. The length of the CDR3 is 14 residues. Germline loops: CDR1 SGHTA, CDR2 FQGNSA. Trimming left V 1 base short and J 1 base short, with 8 bases between.

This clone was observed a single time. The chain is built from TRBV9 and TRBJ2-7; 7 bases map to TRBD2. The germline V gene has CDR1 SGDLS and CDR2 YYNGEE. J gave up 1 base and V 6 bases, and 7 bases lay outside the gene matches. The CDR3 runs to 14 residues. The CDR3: CASTSGGESYEQYF. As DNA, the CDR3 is TGTGCCAGCACCTCGGGGGGTGAGTCCTACGAGCAGTACTTC. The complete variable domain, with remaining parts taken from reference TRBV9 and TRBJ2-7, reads DSGVTQTPKHLITATGQRVTLRCSPRSGDLSVYWYQQSLDQGLQFLIQYYNGEERAKGNILERFSAQQFPDLHSELNLSSLELGDSALYFCASTSGGESYEQYFGPGTRLTVT.